The 8 T cell receptor beta chains in this list originate from one sample, sequenced in a study of OX40 agonist ivuxolimab in advanced cancers. Repertoires were generated with immunoSEQ multiplex PCR, while TCRdb's copy carries only in-frame clones and drops some. Of about 82,000 clones listed, about 86% are singletons. The material was CD4+ or CD8+ T cells sorted from blood, obtained in a trial of the OX40 agonist ivuxolimab. The receptors were gathered from an adult with an advanced solid tumor such as melanoma, head and neck, liver or kidney cancer.

The J gene is TRBJ1-1, the V gene TRBV18, with D hard to call. This CDR3 is built from 16 residues. Germline assignment: CDR1 KGHSH and CDR2 LQKENI. V was pared by 2 bases and J by 1 base, with 14 bases between. The DNA of the CDR3 is TGTGCCAGCTCACCAGCGTTAAAGGGAACGAACACTGAAGCTTTCTTT. Residues: CASSPALKGTNTEAFF.

Here the CDR3 DNA reads TGTGCCAGCAGGGACAGGGGGACCTCTGGAAACACCATATATTTT. Translated, it gives CASRDRGTSGNTIYF. The V call is TRBV11-2, the J call TRBJ1-3; 10 bases are a match to TRBD1. Germline loops: CDR1 SGHAT, CDR2 FQNNGV. This CDR3 is 15 amino acids long. With 6 bases clipped from V and 0 bases from J, the junction kept 2 bases outside the gene matches.

J is TRBJ2-1 and V is TRBV30; TRBD2 might be the D (6 bases). The ends were cut back, 8 bases at V and 0 bases at J, with 14 bases in the middle. CDR1 and CDR2 from the germline V gene are GTSNPN and SVGIG (reference sequence). The CDR3 has 14 residues. The CDR3 loop reads CARKEGTSYNEQFF. The CDR3 DNA is TGTGCCCGTAAGGAGGGAACCTCCTACAATGAGCAGTTCTTC.

This clone was detected only a few times. This chain uses TRBV4-3 with TRBJ1-3, with 8 bases aligning to TRBD1. Germline loops: CDR1 LGHNA, CDR2 YSLEER. CDR3 length equals 15 residues. V was clipped by 1 base and J by 4 bases; unmatched bases: 3. In DNA, the CDR3 is TGCGCCAGCAGCCAAGGGACAGGGAACGGAAACACCATATATTTT. This encodes CASSQGTGNGNTIYF.

This clone was counted between two and nine times. CDR3: CASSLGLDLSYNEQFF. In DNA form, the CDR3 reads TGTGCCAGCAGCTTGGGACTAGACCTCTCCTACAATGAGCAGTTCTTC. The rearrangement links TRBV5-4 to TRBJ2-1, with D maybe TRBD2 (6 bases). The ends were cut back, 0 bases at V and 0 bases at J, with 10 bases in the middle. From germline, CDR1 is SGHNT and CDR2 YYREEE (reference sequence). CDR3 length: 16 residues. Full variable domain (remainder filled in from reference TRBV5-4 and TRBJ2-1): ETGVTQSPTHLIKTRGQQVTLRCSSQSGHNTVSWYQQALGQGPQFIFQYYREEENGRGNFPPRFSGLQFPNYSSELNVNALELDDSALYLCASSLGLDLSYNEQFFGPGTRLTVL.

This sequence joins TRBV29-1 and TRBJ1-1, with a weak D call TRBD1 (5 bases). The CDR3 covers 12 residues. V was trimmed by 6 bases and J by 8 bases, leaving 16 bases between them. From germline, CDR1 is SQVTM and CDR2 ANQGSEA. CDR3 coding DNA: TGCAGCGTGGGGGACTTTACTGTAGAAGCTTTCTTT. Its protein product is CSVGDFTVEAFF. Complete variable domain (other parts from reference TRBV29-1 and TRBJ1-1): SAVISQKPSRDICQRGTSLTIQCQVDSQVTMMFWYRQQPGQSLTLIATANQGSEATYESGFVIDKFPISRPNLTFSTLTVSNMSPEDSSIYLCSVGDFTVEAFFGQGTRLTVV.

The rearrangement joins TRBV6-1 to TRBJ2-7, with D perhaps given as TRBD1 or TRBD2 (7 bases each). The CDR3 spans 14 residues. CDR1 is MNHNS and CDR2 is SASEGT in the germline V gene. Between the trimmed V and J ends, which lost 10 bases and 2 bases, there was a span of 18 bases. The CDR3 loop reads CATGSGTAPYEQYF. CDR3 in DNA: TGTGCCACCGGCAGCGGGACAGCACCCTACGAGCAGTACTTC.

This chain joins TRBV7-6 and TRBJ2-5; D gene unclear. Germline values: CDR1 SGHVS, CDR2 FNYEAQ. CDR3 size: 13 residues. The ends were cut back, 3 bases at V and 1 base at J, with 6 bases in the middle. CDR3 DNA: TGTGCCAGCAGCTTTGGGGTCCAAGAGACCCAGTACTTC. Its translation: CASSFGVQETQYF.